This TCR beta chain was captured in a study of blood T cells in healthy people across ages. The sample holds many counts of this clonotype. Its antigen is undetermined. It was with a sample-barcoded 5' primer and a J-beta primer mix that a second PCR of roughly 7 to 12 cycles was run. TCRdb re-derived calls from the 5' RACE reads in MiXCR, one entry per CDR3 protein. The sample lists under 800,000 distinct CDR3 sequences; roughly 43% were seen once. Study-wide findings and caveats: Researchers said unsorted PBMCs prevented a conclusive naive versus antigen-experienced comparison.

The sample taken for sequencing was blood. This clonotype was obtained from a woman between 55 and 75 years old in good health.

CDR3 in amino acids: CASSLEATVSADTQYF. The CDR3 DNA sequence: TGTGCCAGCAGCTTAGAAGCTACCGTCTCGGCAGATACGCAGTATTTT. The chain carries TRBV7-2 and TRBJ2-3; the D is unclear. With 1 base removed from V and 4 bases from J, the gap between germline ends came to 15 bases. This CDR3 is 16 amino acids long. Germline-derived CDR1 and CDR2 are SGHTA and FQGNSA.